The 23 T cell receptor beta chains reported below all come from one sample, sequenced in a study of T cells in Graves' hyperthyroidism and ophthalmopathy. The source material, RNA transcripts, was used to amplify TCR beta CDR3 regions. First-round RT-PCR of the TCR CDR3 relied on the HTBI primer set. TCRdb processed the multiplex PCR reads anew with MiXCR; each CDR3 protein has one entry. Here the sample spans approximately 300,000 distinct CDR3 sequences, about a sixth being singletons. Sequenced sample: blood. Receptor source: a woman aged 55-70 years with Graves' ophthalmopathy.

This clonotype was seen repeatedly, ten times or more. J is TRBJ2-3 and V is TRBV30; TRBD2 matches 7 bases. Germline V gene lookup returns CDR1 GTSNPN and CDR2 SVGIG (reference sequence). V gave up 2 bases and J gave up 5 bases; unmatched junction bases: 4. The CDR3 contains 13 residues. CDR3 region: CAWSKRERDTQYF. CDR3 nucleotide sequence: TGTGCCTGGAGTAAGCGGGAAAGAGATACGCAGTATTTT.

This clonotype occurred many times. This chain joins TRBV7-2 and TRBJ2-5; TRBD1 matches 9 bases. The V and J ends lost 6 bases and 4 bases, in that order; junction bases with no gene match: 9. This CDR3 contains 15 residues. Germline values: CDR1 SGHTA, CDR2 FQGNSA. The CDR3 sequence is CASSFGQGLGETQYF. CDR3 in DNA: TGTGCCAGCAGTTTTGGACAGGGGTTAGGAGAGACCCAGTACTTC.

Written as DNA, the CDR3 is TGTGCCAGTCGCGGGACAACTAATGAAAAACTGTTTTTT. Translating gives CASRGTTNEKLFF. V and J are TRBV6-1 and TRBJ1-4; no clear D. Germline loops: CDR1 MNHNS, CDR2 SASEGT. V lost 9 bases to trimming and J lost 0 bases, with 8 bases between them. CDR3 length: 13 residues.

The chain recombines TRBV6-2 or TRBV6-3 with TRBJ1-5, with TRBD1 matching over 11 bases. The V gene end was trimmed by 2 bases and the J gene end by 6 bases; junction bases not matched to a gene: 6. Per germline, CDR1 MNHEY and CDR2 SVGEGT. The CDR3 runs 16 residues. CDR3: CASSYARTGGGQPQHF. In DNA, the CDR3 is TGTGCCAGCAGTTACGCACGGACAGGGGGCGGTCAGCCCCAGCATTTT.

The V and J genes are TRBV4-2 and TRBJ2-7; D is ambiguous. Germline V gene lookup returns CDR1 LGHNA and CDR2 YNFKEQ. V was trimmed by 0 bases and J by 2 bases, leaving 11 bases between them. The CDR3 covers 15 residues. CDR3 sequence reads: CASSQDYQRPYEQYF. The CDR3 nucleotides are TGTGCCAGCAGCCAAGATTATCAGCGACCCTACGAGCAGTACTTC.

This clonotype was seen repeatedly, ten times or more. V and J are TRBV7-2 and TRBJ1-5; D is perhaps TRBD1 (5 bases). Germline loops: CDR1 SGHTA, CDR2 FQGNSA. The germline V and J ends were trimmed by 5 bases and 4 bases, with 15 bases remaining between them. The CDR3 extends over 15 amino acids. CDR3: CASSLPGTQNQPQHF. The CDR3 bases are TGTGCCAGCAGCCTTCCGGGGACGCAAAATCAGCCCCAGCATTTT.

This clonotype was observed many times. V is TRBV27 and J is TRBJ1-2; D remains unclear. The germline V gene encodes CDR1 MNHEY and CDR2 SMNVEV (reference sequence). Deletions cut 4 bases from V and 3 bases from J, with 12 bases between. This CDR3 has 14 residues. The CDR3 is CASSSGLTYYGYTF. CDR3 bases: TGTGCCAGCAGTTCAGGCCTTACTTACTATGGCTACACCTTC.

This clonotype was seen a few times. J is TRBJ1-3 and V is TRBV14; D is possibly TRBD1 (6 bases). The CDR3 is made up of 16 amino acids. The germline V and J ends were trimmed by 2 bases and 0 bases, with 11 bases remaining between them. The germline gives CDR1 SGHDN, CDR2 FVKESK. The CDR3 loop reads CASSQFQGISGNTIYF. The CDR3 DNA reads TGTGCCAGCAGCCAATTCCAGGGGATCTCTGGAAACACCATATATTTT.

This clonotype occurred many times. The rearrangement joins TRBV7-9 to TRBJ2-5; D is undetermined. The germline CDR1 and CDR2 sequences are SEHNR and FQNEAQ (reference sequence). V gave up 5 bases and J gave up 4 bases, with 11 bases separating them. The CDR3 has 13 amino acids. In nucleotides, the CDR3 is TGTGCCAGCAGCATTAGTTTTCGAGAGACCCAGTACTTC. Residues: CASSISFRETQYF.

This clonotype appeared a single time. A much more abundant neighbour one base away suggests this may be a read error. The chain couples TRBV10-3 to TRBJ2-3; 7 bases fit TRBD2. The CDR3 is 14 amino acids. V trimming: 4 bases; J trimming: 4 bases; junction bases outside the gene matches: 5. Germline CDR1 is ENHRY and CDR2 is SYGVKD. For the CDR3, the DNA is TGTGCCATCAGTGGTGGGGCGGGGGCAGATACGCAGTATTTT. Amino acid sequence: CAISGGAGADTQYF.

V gene TRBV27 combines with J gene TRBJ1-5; the D is unclear. Deletions cut 3 bases from V and 7 bases from J, with 10 bases between. Germline V gene sequence: CDR1 MNHEY, CDR2 SMNVEV (reference sequence). The CDR3 totals 13 residues. The CDR3: CASSFDYEQPQHF. The CDR3 bases are TGTGCCAGCAGTTTTGATTATGAACAGCCCCAGCATTTT.

The sample holds many counts of this clonotype. This chain links TRBV3-1 with TRBJ1-2, with D uncertain. The V gene's germline CDR1 is LGHDT and CDR2 YNNKEL (reference sequence). The germline V and J ends were trimmed by 0 bases and 8 bases, with 7 bases remaining between them. The CDR3 contains 12 residues. Written as DNA, the CDR3 is TGTGCCAGCAGCCAAGATTCCCGAGGCTACACCTTC. Amino acids: CASSQDSRGYTF.

This clonotype has at least ten counts. The chain carries TRBV18 and TRBJ2-7, with unresolved D. The CDR3 runs to 13 residues. V gave up 1 base and J gave up 3 bases, with 7 bases separating them. Germline CDR1 and CDR2: KGHSH and LQKENI. The CDR3 protein is CASSPRSDYEQYF. As DNA, the CDR3 is TGTGCCAGCTCACCACGGAGCGACTACGAGCAGTACTTC.

Ten or more counts support this clonotype. The CDR3 sequence: CSALRVATNEKLFF. The CDR3 DNA follows: TGCAGTGCTTTAAGAGTTGCAACTAATGAAAAACTGTTTTTT. V gene TRBV20-1 combines with J gene TRBJ1-4; D is undetermined. Germline V gene lookup returns CDR1 DFQATT and CDR2 SNEGSKA (reference sequence). The V end was cut by 5 bases, the J end by 0 bases, with 10 bases between. The CDR3 covers 14 residues.

This clonotype was found many times. V and J are TRBV10-3 and TRBJ2-7; 7 nucleotides match TRBD1. Unmatched junction bases numbered 10, after V lost 8 bases and J lost 6 bases. The CDR3 is made up of 13 amino acids. Germline CDR1 ENHRY, CDR2 SYGVKD. The CDR3 here is CAIARDSSSEQYF. DNA for the CDR3: TGTGCCATCGCCCGGGACAGTTCTTCCGAGCAGTACTTC.

Ten or more counts support this clonotype. The chain carries TRBV7-2 and TRBJ2-1; 7 bases are shared with TRBD1. With 5 bases clipped from V and 7 bases from J, the junction kept 17 bases outside the gene matches. The CDR3 extends over 17 amino acids. Germline CDR1 and CDR2: SGHTA and FQGNSA. CDR3 loop: CASSLPVPTGYRNEQFF. As DNA, the CDR3 is TGTGCCAGCAGCCTCCCCGTACCGACAGGGTACCGTAATGAGCAGTTCTTC.

There are many counts of this clonotype. CDR3 bases: TGCAGTGTCCCAGCTCGAGACTCCCCCTACGAGCAGTACTTC. This translates into CSVPARDSPYEQYF. The rearrangement uses TRBV20-1 and TRBJ2-7; D unresolved. CDR1 and CDR2 (germline): DFQATT, SNEGSKA (reference sequence). The CDR3 extends over 14 amino acids. V shed 7 bases and J shed 2 bases, with 18 bases lying between them.

This clonotype was seen only a few times. The V and J genes are TRBV5-1 and TRBJ2-7; no definite D call. The CDR3 extends over 13 amino acids. Germline CDR1 SGHRS, CDR2 YFSETQ. V lost 1 base and J lost 2, with 7 bases in between. CDR3 region: CASSLTSTYEQYF. CDR3 coding DNA: TGCGCCAGCAGCTTGACAAGCACCTACGAGCAGTACTTC.

The J gene is TRBJ2-1, the V gene TRBV11-2; no clear D gene. The CDR3 contains 16 residues. The germline V gene has CDR1 SGHAT and CDR2 FQNNGV. Trimming cost V 1 base and J 5 bases, with 15 bases left between them. The DNA of the CDR3 is TGTGCCAGCAGCTTAGCCGGACGGCACTTCAACAATGAGCAGTTCTTC. This codes for CASSLAGRHFNNEQFF. The variable domain in full, with the rest retrieved from reference TRBV11-2 and TRBJ2-1, is EAGVAQSPRYKIIEKRQSVAFWCNPISGHATLYWYQQILGQGPKLLIQFQNNGVVDDSQLPKDRFSAERLKGVDSTLKIQPAKLEDSAVYLCASSLAGRHFNNEQFFGPGTRLTVL.

This clonotype was seen ten or more times. One end of the junction varies from germline; a read error may be responsible. V and J are TRBV7-7 and TRBJ2-7, with D possibly being TRBD2 (6 bases). Germline V gene sequence: CDR1 SSHAT, CDR2 FNYEAQ (reference sequence). This CDR3 comprises 15 residues. CDR3 residues: CASSLEAGRAYEQYF. Written as DNA, the CDR3 is TGTGCTAGCAGCTTAGAGGCGGGAAGGGCCTACGAGCAGTACTTC.

The J gene is TRBJ1-4, the V gene TRBV12-3 or TRBV12-4; D might be TRBD1 (5 bases). Trimming shortened V by 5 bases and J by 4 bases, and 20 bases separated the two germline ends. There are 17 residues in the CDR3. CDR3 nucleotides: TGTGCCAGCAGTCCTTCAAGGGGTCCAGGGATTAATGAAAAACTGTTTTTT. Translated, it gives CASSPSRGPGINEKLFF.

This clonotype has only one observation. V is TRBV19 and J is TRBJ2-6, with D uncertain. V was shortened by 3 bases and J by 4 bases, with 4 bases between the two germline ends. There are 13 residues in the CDR3. CDR1 and CDR2 (germline): LNHDA, SQIVND (reference sequence). The CDR3 sequence: CASSMSGANVLTF. The CDR3 DNA is TGTGCCAGTAGTATGTCCGGGGCCAACGTCCTGACTTTC.

V is TRBV18 and J is TRBJ2-5; a weak D match, TRBD1 (5 bases). The CDR3 covers 14 residues. Trimming removed 3 bases from V and 1 base from J, with 9 bases in between. In germline, CDR1 is KGHSH, CDR2 LQKENI. The CDR3: CASSPVQGQETQYF. CDR3 in DNA: TGTGCCAGCTCACCGGTGCAGGGCCAAGAGACCCAGTACTTC. Drawing the rest from reference TRBV18 and TRBJ2-5, the complete variable domain is NAGVMQNPRHLVRRRGQEARLRCSPMKGHSHVYWYRQLPEEGLKFMVYLQKENIIDESGMPKERFSAEFPKEGPSILRIQQVVRGDSAAYFCASSPVQGQETQYFGPGTRLLVL.